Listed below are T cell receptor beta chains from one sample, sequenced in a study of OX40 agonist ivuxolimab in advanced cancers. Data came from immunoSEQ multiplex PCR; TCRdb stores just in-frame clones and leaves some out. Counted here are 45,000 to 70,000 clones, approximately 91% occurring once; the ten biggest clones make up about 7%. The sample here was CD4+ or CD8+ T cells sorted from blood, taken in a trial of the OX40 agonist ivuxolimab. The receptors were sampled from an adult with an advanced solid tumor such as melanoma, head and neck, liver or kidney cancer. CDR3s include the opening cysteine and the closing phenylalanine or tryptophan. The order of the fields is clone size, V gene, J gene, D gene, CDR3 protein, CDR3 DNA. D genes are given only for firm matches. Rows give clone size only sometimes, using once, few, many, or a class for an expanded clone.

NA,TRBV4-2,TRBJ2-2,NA,CASSQETTFTGELFF,TGTGCCAGCAGCCAAGAAACAACTTTTACCGGGGAGCTGTTTTTT
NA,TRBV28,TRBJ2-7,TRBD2,CASSPLAGGREQYF,TGTGCCAGCAGTCCCCTAGCGGGAGGGCGCGAGCAGTACTTC
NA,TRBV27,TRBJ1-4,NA,CASSRGPRGEEKLFF,TGTGCCAGCAGTCGGGGGCCCCGAGGGGAAGAAAAACTGTTTTTT
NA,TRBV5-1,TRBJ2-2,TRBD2,CASSPGLALTGELFF,TGCGCCAGCAGTCCGGGACTAGCGTTGACCGGGGAGCTGTTTTTT
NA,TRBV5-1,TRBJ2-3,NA,CASSLGRGTDTQYF,TGCGCCAGCAGCTTGGGCAGGGGCACAGATACGCAGTATTTT
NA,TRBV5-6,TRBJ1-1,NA,CASSQRNTEAFF,TGTGCCAGCAGCCAGAGGAACACTGAAGCTTTCTTT
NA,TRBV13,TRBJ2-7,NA,CASSLSVIDYEQYF,TGTGCCAGCAGCTTATCCGTCATAGACTACGAGCAGTACTTC
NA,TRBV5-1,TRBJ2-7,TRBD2,CASSGSGLANEQYF,TGCGCCAGCAGCGGGTCGGGACTAGCCAACGAGCAGTACTTC
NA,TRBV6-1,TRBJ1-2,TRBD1,CASIIRQGARGYTF,TGTGCCAGCATTATCCGACAGGGGGCGAGAGGCTACACCTTC
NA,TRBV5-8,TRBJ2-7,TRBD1,CASSPGQRRSSYEQYF,TGTGCCAGCAGCCCGGGACAGCGCAGGAGCTCCTACGAGCAGTACTTC
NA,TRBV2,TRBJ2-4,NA,CASNEIKNIQYF,TGTGCCAGCAACGAAATTAAAAACATTCAGTACTTC
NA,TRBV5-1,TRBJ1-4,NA,CASSLLSMQGNEKLFF,TGCGCCAGCAGCTTGTTGTCAATGCAGGGGAATGAAAAACTGTTTTTT
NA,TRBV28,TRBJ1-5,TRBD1,CASSRGQGRNQPQHF,TGTGCCAGCAGCCGCGGACAGGGTCGGAATCAGCCCCAGCATTTT
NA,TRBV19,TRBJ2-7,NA,CASSNRLGVNEQYF,TGTGCCAGTAGCAATCGGCTAGGGGTGAACGAGCAGTACTTC
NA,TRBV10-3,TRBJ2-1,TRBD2,CAISEAGLALNEQFF,TGTGCCATCAGTGAGGCGGGACTAGCGTTGAATGAGCAGTTCTTC
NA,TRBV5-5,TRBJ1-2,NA,CASSHSVFDYGYTF,TGTGCCAGCAGCCATAGTGTGTTCGACTATGGCTACACCTTC
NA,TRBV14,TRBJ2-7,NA,CASSRGARVVEQYF,TGTGCCAGCAGCCGGGGGGCCAGGGTGGTGGAGCAGTACTTC
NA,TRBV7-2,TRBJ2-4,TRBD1,CASSLKGQTLAKNIQYF,TGTGCCAGCAGCTTAAAGGGACAGACGCTAGCCAAAAACATTCAGTACTTC
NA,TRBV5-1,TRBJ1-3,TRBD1,CASSLSGQAGGYGNTIYF,TGCGCCAGCAGCTTGAGTGGGCAGGCAGGGGGCTATGGAAACACCATATATTTT
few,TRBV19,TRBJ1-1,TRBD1,CASRGTGATEAFF,TGTGCCAGTAGGGGGACAGGGGCGACTGAAGCTTTCTTT
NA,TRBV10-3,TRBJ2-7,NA,CAISELGAFYEQYF,TGTGCCATCAGTGAGCTGGGGGCCTTCTACGAGCAGTACTTC
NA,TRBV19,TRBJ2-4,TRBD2,CASSIGGGPGNIQYF,TGTGCCAGTAGTATAGGGGGAGGGCCTGGTAACATTCAGTACTTC
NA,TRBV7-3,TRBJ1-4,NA,CASSLSGSSNEKLFF,TGTGCCAGCAGCTTAAGTGGCAGCTCTAATGAAAAACTGTTTTTT
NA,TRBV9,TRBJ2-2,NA,CASSVGPVRGAGELFF,TGTGCCAGCAGCGTAGGGCCCGTAAGGGGCGCCGGGGAGCTGTTTTTT
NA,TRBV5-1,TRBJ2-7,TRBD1,CASSPQTGAPSYEQYF,TGCGCCAGCAGCCCCCAAACAGGGGCGCCTTCCTACGAGCAGTACTTC
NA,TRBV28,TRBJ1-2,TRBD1,CASSIGTGTNYGYTF,TGTGCCAGCAGTATTGGGACAGGGACTAACTATGGCTACACCTTC
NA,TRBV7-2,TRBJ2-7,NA,CASSSSGSSYEQYF,TGTGCCAGCAGCTCCTCGGGTAGCTCCTACGAGCAGTACTTC